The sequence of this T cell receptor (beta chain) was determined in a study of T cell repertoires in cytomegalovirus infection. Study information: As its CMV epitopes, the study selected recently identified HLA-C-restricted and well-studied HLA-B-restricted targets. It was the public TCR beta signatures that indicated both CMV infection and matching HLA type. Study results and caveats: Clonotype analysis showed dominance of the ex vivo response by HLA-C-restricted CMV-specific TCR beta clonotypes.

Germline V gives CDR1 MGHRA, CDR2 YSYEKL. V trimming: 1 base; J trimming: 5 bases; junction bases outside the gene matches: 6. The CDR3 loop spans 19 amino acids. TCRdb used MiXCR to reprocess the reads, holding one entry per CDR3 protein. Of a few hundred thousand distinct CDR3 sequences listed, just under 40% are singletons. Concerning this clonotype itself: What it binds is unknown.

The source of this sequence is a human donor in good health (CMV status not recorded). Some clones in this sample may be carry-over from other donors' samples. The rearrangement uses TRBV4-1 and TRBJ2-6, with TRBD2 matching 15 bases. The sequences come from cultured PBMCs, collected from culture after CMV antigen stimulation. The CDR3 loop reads CASSQAGLAGGPWANVLTF. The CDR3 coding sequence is TGCGCCAGCAGCCAAGCCGGACTAGCGGGGGGGCCATGGGCCAACGTCCTGACTTTC.